The T cell receptor (beta chain) under discussion was sequenced for a study of identical twins. Regarding the study as a whole: The abundant beta clonotypes from cord blood had fewer insertions, and memory repertoires had none of this.

Deletions cut 0 bases from V and 7 bases from J, with 12 bases between. Germline CDR1 SQVTM, CDR2 ANQGSEA. This CDR3 has 13 residues. Using its own MiXCR run on the 5' RACE reads, TCRdb lists one record per CDR3 protein. The sample lists about 190,000 distinct CDR3 sequences, more than 15% occurring once. The sample holds a few counts of this clonotype. No antigen is known for it. This sample was shared with a second study, whose subject was T cells expressing NK-cell markers.

The TCR comes from a woman under 30 in good health. The chain links TRBV29-1 to TRBJ2-5; TRBD2 might be the D (6 bases). Sequencing used CD8+ T cells sorted from blood. CDR3 nucleotide sequence: TGCAGCGTTGAAGATGGAGGGCCCAGGACCCAGTACTTC. Its translation: CSVEDGGPRTQYF. Based on the CDR3 plus reference TRBV29-1 and TRBJ2-5, the full variable domain is SAVISQKPSRDICQRGTSLTIQCQVDSQVTMMFWYRQQPGQSLTLIATANQGSEATYESGFVIDKFPISRPNLTFSTLTVSNMSPEDSSIYLCSVEDGGPRTQYFGPGTRLLVL.